These T cell receptor beta chains were read from a single sample in a study of CD8 T cells in Susac syndrome. TCRdb fed the immunoSEQ multiplex PCR reads into MiXCR, producing one record per CDR3 protein. This table holds roughly 330,000 distinct CDR3 sequences, just over 90% found once. Sequenced: CD4+ T cells from PBMCs. The receptors here all came from a human donor with multiple sclerosis. The CDR3 runs from the conserved cysteine through the conserved F or W. The D gene is left open where the match is weak. Clone size is shown for a subset of rows, as once, few, many or a class of expanded clone.

J | size | D | V | DNA | CDR3
TRBJ2-7 | NA | NA | TRBV12-3/TRBV12-4 | TGTGCCAGCAGTTTTGGGGGGATAGCGGACGAGCAGTACTTC | CASSFGGIADEQYF
TRBJ2-1 | NA | NA | TRBV30 | TGTGCCTGGAGTGTAACATACAATGAGCAGTTCTTC | CAWSVTYNEQFF
TRBJ2-1 | NA | NA | TRBV12-3/TRBV12-4 | TGTGCCAGCAGTTTTACTGAGCGCTCCTACAATGAGCAGTTCTTC | CASSFTERSYNEQFF
TRBJ2-7 | NA | NA | TRBV6-2/TRBV6-3 | TGTGCCAGCAGTTACGCGGTGGGGGAGCAGTACTTC | CASSYAVGEQYF
TRBJ1-1 | few | NA | TRBV7-6 | TGTGCCAGCAGCTCGCAGAGGAACACTGAAGCTTTCTTT | CASSSQRNTEAFF
TRBJ1-1 | once | TRBD1 | TRBV6-5 | TGTGCCATTAAACCGGGACAGCTGAACACTGAAGCTTTCTTT | CAIKPGQLNTEAFF
TRBJ2-1 | NA | NA | TRBV24-1 | TGTGCCACCAGGCCTCCGGGCCCGTACAATGAGCAGTTCTTC | CATRPPGPYNEQFF
TRBJ2-7 | NA | TRBD2 | TRBV7-8 | TGTGCCAGCAGCTTAGAGGGGGGACTAGCGGGAGTCGAGCAGTACTTC | CASSLEGGLAGVEQYF
TRBJ2-2 | NA | TRBD2 | TRBV7-2 | TGTGCCAGCAGCTTAGCTCGTAGCGGGAGATCACGGCCCGGTGGCACCGGGGAGCTGTTTTTT | CASSLARSGRSRPGGTGELFF
TRBJ1-6 | NA | TRBD1 | TRBV27 | TGTGCCAGCAGTTCGGACAGGGAGGATTCACCCCTCCACTTT | CASSSDREDSPLHF
TRBJ1-1 | once | NA | TRBV6-5 | TGTGCCAGCAGTTACATTCTCGACGGCCAGACTGAAGCTTTCTTT | CASSYILDGQTEAFF
TRBJ2-7 | NA | NA | TRBV7-2 | TGTGCCAGCAGCATCACGGGAAGCTCCTACGAGCAGTACTTC | CASSITGSSYEQYF
TRBJ1-1 | NA | NA | TRBV18 | TGTGCCAGCTCACCCAGGGGTACGAACACTGAAGCTTTCTTT | CASSPRGTNTEAFF
TRBJ1-2 | NA | TRBD1 | TRBV10-3 | TGTGCCATCAGCGCGGACAGGGACTATGGCTACACCTTC | CAISADRDYGYTF
TRBJ1-4 | NA | TRBD1 | TRBV6-2/TRBV6-3 | TGTGCCAGCAGTCGACAGGGACTGAGTGAAAAACTGTTTTTT | CASSRQGLSEKLFF
TRBJ2-3 | NA | NA | TRBV5-1 | TGCGCCAGCAGCTTGGAACAGACCGACACAGATACGCAGTATTTT | CASSLEQTDTDTQYF
TRBJ2-1 | NA | TRBD2 | TRBV11-2 | TGTGCCAGCAGCTTAGGGGCTAGCGGCTACAATGAGCAGTTCTTC | CASSLGASGYNEQFF
TRBJ2-7 | NA | NA | TRBV12-3/TRBV12-4 | TGTGCCAGCAGTTTACGCAGGGAGGAGCAGTACTTC | CASSLRREEQYF
TRBJ2-3 | NA | TRBD2 | TRBV7-9 | TGTGCCAGCAGCTTCCCAGCGGGAGGGCCGATAGATACGCAGTATTTT | CASSFPAGGPIDTQYF
TRBJ1-1 | NA | NA | TRBV29-1 | TGCAGCGGAAGGGGCCGGGGAGTGAACACTGAAGCTTTCTTT | CSGRGRGVNTEAFF
TRBJ2-1 | NA | TRBD2 | TRBV24-1 | TGTGCCACCAGTGAACCTAGCGGGGGGGCGTATGAGCAGTTCTTC | CATSEPSGGAYEQFF
TRBJ2-7 | NA | NA | TRBV11-2 | TGTGCCAGCAGCTCGAGAACCGGGACCCCCCTCTACGAGCAGTACTTC | CASSSRTGTPLYEQYF
TRBJ1-2 | NA | TRBD1 | TRBV6-2/TRBV6-3 | TGTGCCAGCAGCAAACGGACAGGCCCTTCCTATGGCTACACCTTC | CASSKRTGPSYGYTF
TRBJ1-3 | NA | NA | TRBV27 | TGTGCCAGCAGTCCATCCGTTGGAAACACCATATATTTT | CASSPSVGNTIYF
TRBJ1-3 | NA | NA | TRBV4-3 | TGCGCCAGCAGCCAAGATGCACGACCTATCTCTGGAAACACCATATATTTT | CASSQDARPISGNTIYF
TRBJ2-1 | once | NA | TRBV6-6 | TGTGCCAGCAGTTACTCCAGTGAGGAGCAGTTCTTC | CASSYSSEEQFF
TRBJ1-1 | NA | NA | TRBV29-1 | TGCAGCGGGTTGTGGAGGACTGAAGCTTTCTTT | CSGLWRTEAFF
TRBJ2-7 | once | TRBD2 | TRBV24-1 | TGTGCCACCAGTGATACCACGACTAGCGGGGTCTACGAGCAGTACTTC | CATSDTTTSGVYEQYF
TRBJ2-3 | NA | TRBD2 | TRBV3-1 | TGTGCCAGCAGCCAGACTAGCGGGGGGACAGATACGCAGTATTTT | CASSQTSGGTDTQYF
TRBJ2-7 | NA | TRBD2 | TRBV19 | TGTGCCAGTATCGACCACATAGCGGGAGCCTACGAGCAGTACTTC | CASIDHIAGAYEQYF
TRBJ2-1 | NA | TRBD2 | TRBV19 | TGTGCCAGTATGGGGACTAGCGGCTACAATGAGCAGTTCTTC | CASMGTSGYNEQFF
TRBJ2-7 | NA | TRBD1 | TRBV11-2 | TGTGCCAGCAGCCGGACAGGCCCAACGGGCGAGCAGTACTTC | CASSRTGPTGEQYF
TRBJ1-2 | NA | TRBD1 | TRBV30 | TGTGCCTGGAGCGCGGACAGGGGGAACTATGGCTACACCTTC | CAWSADRGNYGYTF
TRBJ2-7 | NA | TRBD1 | TRBV7-9 | TGTGCCAGCAGCGCCACCGGGACAGCCTACGAGCAGTACTTC | CASSATGTAYEQYF
TRBJ2-2 | NA | NA | TRBV7-3 | TGTGCCAGCAGCCCCACAGGGATCGACACCGGGGAGCTGTTTTTT | CASSPTGIDTGELFF
TRBJ1-2 | NA | TRBD1 | TRBV20-1 | TGCAGTGCTAGAGTCAGGGGGACGAGTGGCTACACCTTC | CSARVRGTSGYTF
TRBJ1-2 | NA | NA | TRBV7-8 | TGTGCCAGCAGCTTATCTCGCCAGGGCGCTAACTATGGCTACACCTTC | CASSLSRQGANYGYTF
TRBJ2-7 | NA | NA | TRBV27 | TGTGCCAGCAGTTTCCGGGTCGGAGGTAAGATCTACGAGCAGTACTTC | CASSFRVGGKIYEQYF
TRBJ1-6 | once | NA | TRBV5-1 | TGCGCCAGCAGCTTGGGGGATCATTCACCCCTCCACTTT | CASSLGDHSPLHF
TRBJ2-3 | NA | NA | TRBV5-1 | TGCGCCAGCAGCTTTGGCGCTAGGTTGGATACGCAGTATTTT | CASSFGARLDTQYF
TRBJ1-2 | few | NA | TRBV30 | TGTGCCTGGAGTGGTCAGACGATTAACTATGGCTACACCTTC | CAWSGQTINYGYTF
TRBJ2-7 | NA | TRBD1 | TRBV12-3/TRBV12-4 | TGTGCCAGCAGTTCACAGGGGCCCTGGCACGAGCAGTACTTC | CASSSQGPWHEQYF
TRBJ2-5 | NA | NA | TRBV5-6 | TGTGCCAGCAGCTTGAAAGCAGGGTATGAGACCCAGTACTTC | CASSLKAGYETQYF
TRBJ2-7 | once | NA | TRBV6-5 | TGTGCCAGCAGTCATAGGCTCGCCTACGAGCAGTACTTC | CASSHRLAYEQYF
TRBJ2-1 | NA | TRBD2 | TRBV20-1 | TGCAGTGCTAGAGATCCCCCGACTAGCGGGGGGGCCCATGAGCAGTTCTTC | CSARDPPTSGGAHEQFF
TRBJ2-1 | NA | TRBD2 | TRBV5-1 | TGCGCCAGCAGCCTACTGACTAGCGGGGGGGCCGAAGATGAGCAGTTCTTC | CASSLLTSGGAEDEQFF
TRBJ1-5 | NA | NA | TRBV6-2/TRBV6-3 | TGTGCCAGCAGGAACCCCCCACCAGGGGATAGCAATCAGCCCCAGCATTTT | CASRNPPPGDSNQPQHF
TRBJ2-3 | NA | NA | TRBV29-1 | TGCAGCGCTACTCCCTTCCGGGATCGGGCAGATACGCAGTATTTT | CSATPFRDRADTQYF
TRBJ2-7 | few | NA | TRBV3-1 | TGTGCCAGCAGCCAGGGGGCGGTCGAGCAGTACTTC | CASSQGAVEQYF
TRBJ2-1 | NA | NA | TRBV5-4 | TGTGCCAGCAGCTTGAGCCGGAGAGGTTACAATGAGCAGTTCTTC | CASSLSRRGYNEQFF
TRBJ1-1 | NA | NA | TRBV5-8 | TGTGCCAGCAGCTTCTACGCAGGTCTGAACACTGAAGCTTTCTTT | CASSFYAGLNTEAFF
TRBJ2-4 | NA | NA | TRBV20-1 | TGCAGTGCTAGAGAGGGGGGGGCGAGGGTCGGAAACATTCAGTACTTC | CSAREGGARVGNIQYF
TRBJ2-1 | NA | TRBD2 | TRBV20-1 | TGCAGTGCTACACCTAGCGGGGGGTACAATGAGCAGTTCTTC | CSATPSGGYNEQFF
TRBJ2-1 | once | NA | TRBV30 | TGTGCCTGGGGTGGGGGGACCCGCTCCTACAATGAGCAGTTCTTC | CAWGGGTRSYNEQFF
TRBJ2-7 | NA | NA | TRBV7-2 | TGTGCCAGCAGCTTAGAAGCGGGACAGTACGAGCAGTACTTC | CASSLEAGQYEQYF